These 7 T cell receptor beta chains were sequenced from one sample in a study of blood T cells in healthy people across ages. A second PCR, run for roughly 7 to 12 cycles, used a sample-barcoded 5' primer plus a J-beta primer mix. TCRdb called the 5' RACE reads again in MiXCR, with one record for every CDR3 protein. The sample has about 760,000 distinct CDR3 sequences, 25% seen once. The same sample was also used in a study of T cells of mothers and their children.

The sample consisted of blood. The receptor set was obtained from a boy aged 5-17 years in good health.

This clonotype has a handful of counts. This chain joins TRBV7-8 and TRBJ1-2, with a weak D call TRBD1 (5 bases). V was clipped by 1 base and J by 8 bases, with 14 bases between them. CDR3 length: 14 amino acids. The germline gives CDR1 SGHVS, CDR2 FQNEAQ. CDR3 nucleotides: TGTGCCAGCAGCTTAGATTCGGGGGTGAACGGCTACACCTTC. Translating it yields CASSLDSGVNGYTF.

This chain links TRBV5-6 with TRBJ2-5; D is undetermined. The J call may be mistaken, given a closer DNA end match to TRBJ2-1. The CDR3 has 16 residues. The germline gives CDR1 SGHDT, CDR2 YYEEEE. The CDR3 loop reads CASSLDADWYYNEQFF. CDR3 nucleotides: TGTGCCAGCAGCTTGGATGCAGATTGGTACTACAATGAGCAGTTCTTC.

This clonotype was seen a handful of times. This chain joins TRBV12-3 or TRBV12-4 and TRBJ1-4, with D uncertain. With 6 bases removed from V and 0 bases from J, the gap between germline ends came to 8 bases. This CDR3 spans 14 amino acids. The CDR3 DNA follows: TGTGCCAGCAGCCCAGATGCAACTAATGAAAAACTGTTTTTT. It yields the protein CASSPDATNEKLFF.

On this clonotype itself: The junction and the germline gene differ at one end; a read error may be behind it. For the CDR3, the DNA is TGCAACGTTGAAGACTGGCGCGGGGAGCAGTACTTC. As protein: CNVEDWRGEQYF. The chain has TRBV29-1 and TRBJ2-7; possibly TRBD2 for D (5 bases). Per the germline V gene, CDR1 is SQVTM and CDR2 is ANQGSEA. The CDR3 runs to 12 residues.

V is TRBV24-1 and J is TRBJ2-5; 10 nucleotides line up with TRBD2. The J call is doubtful: the DNA matches TRBJ2-1 better. Germline assignment: CDR1 KGHDR and CDR2 SFDVKD. The CDR3 runs 16 residues. Here the CDR3 reads CATSDLAAGGRNEQFF. DNA for the CDR3: TGTGCCACCAGTGATTTGGCAGCGGGGGGGCGAAATGAGCAGTTCTTC.

This clonotype was found a few times. The genes are TRBV7-9 and TRBJ1-4, with D hard to call. The length of the CDR3 is 14 residues. V shed 1 base and J shed 4 bases, with 7 bases lying between them. Germline-derived CDR1 and CDR2 are SEHNR and FQNEAQ (reference sequence). This CDR3 is CASSLGRLNEKLFF. CDR3 coding DNA: TGTGCCAGCAGCTTAGGCAGACTTAATGAAAAACTGTTTTTT.

This sequence joins TRBV6-5 and TRBJ2-7; D is perhaps TRBD2 (5 bases). Germline CDR1 reads MNHEY; CDR2 reads SVGAGI. The CDR3 sequence is 17 residues long. V lost 2 bases, J lost 7 bases, and 24 bases lay in between. The CDR3 is CASSYGRMDWRSDEQYF. CDR3 nucleotides: TGTGCCAGCAGTTACGGACGAATGGACTGGAGGTCGGATGAGCAGTACTTC.